This record concerns one T cell receptor (beta chain) sequence. Generated by immunoSEQ multiplex PCR, the TCRdb table keeps only in-frame clones and is missing some. The data hold roughly 76,000 clones, with about four fifths observed a single time. V was trimmed by 4 bases and J by 13 bases, leaving 15 bases between them. The CDR3 is 12 residues long. In germline, CDR1 is SGHNT, CDR2 YYREEE (reference sequence). These data belong to a study of OX40 agonist ivuxolimab in advanced cancers. About the study: Patients were treated with ivuxolimab, an agonistic anti-OX40 (CD134) antibody. Partial responses, seen in three patients, involved one hepatocellular carcinoma and two cutaneous melanomas.

The receptor comes from an adult with an advanced solid tumor such as melanoma, head and neck, liver or kidney cancer. The material was CD4+ or CD8+ T cells sorted from blood, obtained in a trial of the OX40 agonist ivuxolimab. The gene calls are TRBV5-4 and TRBJ2-1, with D perhaps TRBD2 (7 bases). Here the CDR3 DNA reads TGTGCCAGCAGCGGAAGTAGGGGGGGACAGTTCTTC. Translated: CASSGSRGGQFF.